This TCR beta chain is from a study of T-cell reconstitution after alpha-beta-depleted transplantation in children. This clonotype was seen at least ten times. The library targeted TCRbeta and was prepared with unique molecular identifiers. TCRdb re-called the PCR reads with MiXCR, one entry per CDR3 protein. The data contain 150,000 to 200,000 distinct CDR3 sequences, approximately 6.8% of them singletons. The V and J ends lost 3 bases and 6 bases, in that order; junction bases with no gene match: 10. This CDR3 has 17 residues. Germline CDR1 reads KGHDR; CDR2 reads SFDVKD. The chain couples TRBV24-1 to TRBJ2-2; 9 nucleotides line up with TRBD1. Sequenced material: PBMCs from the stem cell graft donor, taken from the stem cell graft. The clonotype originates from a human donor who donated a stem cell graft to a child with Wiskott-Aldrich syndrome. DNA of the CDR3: TGTGCCACCAGTGATGCTACCGGGACAGGGTTGTCCGGGGAGCTGTTTTTT. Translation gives CATSDATGTGLSGELFF.